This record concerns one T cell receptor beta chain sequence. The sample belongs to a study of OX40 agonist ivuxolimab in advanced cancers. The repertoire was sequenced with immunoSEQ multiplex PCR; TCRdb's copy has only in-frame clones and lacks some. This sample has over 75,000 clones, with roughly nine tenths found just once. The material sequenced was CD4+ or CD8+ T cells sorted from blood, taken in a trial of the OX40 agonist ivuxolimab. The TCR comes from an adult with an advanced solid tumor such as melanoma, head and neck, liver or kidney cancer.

CDR3 nucleotides: TGCGCCAGCAGCCAGTGGGGACTAGCGGGTTCCTACAATGAGCAGTTCTTC. This codes for CASSQWGLAGSYNEQFF. The chain is built from TRBV4-1 and TRBJ2-1, with 12 bases matching TRBD2. CDR1 and CDR2 from the germline V gene are MGHRA and YSYEKL. V was clipped by 3 bases and J by 1 base; unmatched bases: 4. The CDR3 loop spans 17 amino acids.